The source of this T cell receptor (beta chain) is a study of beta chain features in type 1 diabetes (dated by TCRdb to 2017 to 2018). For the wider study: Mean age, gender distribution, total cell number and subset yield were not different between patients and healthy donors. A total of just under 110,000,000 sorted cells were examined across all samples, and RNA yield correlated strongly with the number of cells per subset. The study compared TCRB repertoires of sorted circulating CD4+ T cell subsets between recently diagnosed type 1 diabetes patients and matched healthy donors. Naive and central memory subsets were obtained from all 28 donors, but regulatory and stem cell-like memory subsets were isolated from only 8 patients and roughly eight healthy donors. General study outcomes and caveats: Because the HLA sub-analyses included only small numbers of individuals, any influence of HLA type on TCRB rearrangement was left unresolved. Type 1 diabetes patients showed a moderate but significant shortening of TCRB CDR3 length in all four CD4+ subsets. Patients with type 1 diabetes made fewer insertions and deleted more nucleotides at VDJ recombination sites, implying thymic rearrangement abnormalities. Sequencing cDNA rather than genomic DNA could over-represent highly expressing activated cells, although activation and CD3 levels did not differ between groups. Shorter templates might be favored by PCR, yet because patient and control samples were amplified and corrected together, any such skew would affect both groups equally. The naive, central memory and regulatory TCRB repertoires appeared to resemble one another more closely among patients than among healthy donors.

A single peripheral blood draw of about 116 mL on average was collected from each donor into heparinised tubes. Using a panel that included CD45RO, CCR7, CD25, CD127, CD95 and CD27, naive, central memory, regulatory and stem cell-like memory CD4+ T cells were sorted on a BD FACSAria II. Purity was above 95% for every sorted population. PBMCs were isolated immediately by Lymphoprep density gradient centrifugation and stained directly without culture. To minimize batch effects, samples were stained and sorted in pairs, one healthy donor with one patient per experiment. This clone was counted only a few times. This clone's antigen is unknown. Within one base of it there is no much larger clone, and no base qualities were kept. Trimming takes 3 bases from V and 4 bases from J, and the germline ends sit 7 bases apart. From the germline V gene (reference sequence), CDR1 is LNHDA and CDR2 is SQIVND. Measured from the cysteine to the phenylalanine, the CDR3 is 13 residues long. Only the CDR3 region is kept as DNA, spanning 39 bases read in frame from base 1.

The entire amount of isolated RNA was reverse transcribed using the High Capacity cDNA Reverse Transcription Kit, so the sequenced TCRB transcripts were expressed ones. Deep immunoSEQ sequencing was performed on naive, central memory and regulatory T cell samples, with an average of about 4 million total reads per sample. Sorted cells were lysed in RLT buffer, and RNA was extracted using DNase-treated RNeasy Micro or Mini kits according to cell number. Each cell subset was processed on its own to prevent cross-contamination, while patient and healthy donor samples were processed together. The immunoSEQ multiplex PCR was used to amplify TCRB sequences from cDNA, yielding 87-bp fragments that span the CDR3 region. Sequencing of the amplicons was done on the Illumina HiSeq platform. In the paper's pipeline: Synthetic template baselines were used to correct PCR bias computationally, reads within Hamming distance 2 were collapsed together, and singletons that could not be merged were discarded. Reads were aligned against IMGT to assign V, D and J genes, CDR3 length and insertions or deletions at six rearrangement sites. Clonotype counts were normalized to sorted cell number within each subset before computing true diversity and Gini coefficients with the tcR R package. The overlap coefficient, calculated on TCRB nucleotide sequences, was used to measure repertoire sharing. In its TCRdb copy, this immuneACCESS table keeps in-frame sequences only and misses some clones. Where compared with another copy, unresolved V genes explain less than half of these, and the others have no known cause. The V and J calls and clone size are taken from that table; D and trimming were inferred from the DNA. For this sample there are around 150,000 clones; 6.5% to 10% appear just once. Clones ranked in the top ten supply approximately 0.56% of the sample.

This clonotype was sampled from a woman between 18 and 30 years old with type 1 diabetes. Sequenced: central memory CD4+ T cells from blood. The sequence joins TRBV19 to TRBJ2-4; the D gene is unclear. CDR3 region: CASSMGQKNIQYF. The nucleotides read TGTGCCAGTAGTATGGGCCAAAAAAACATTCAGTACTTC.